Presented here are 11 T cell receptor beta chains from one specimen sequenced in a study of beta chain features in type 1 diabetes. The whole isolated RNA underwent reverse transcription, so sequencing captured expressed TCRB transcripts. Using immunoSEQ multiplex PCR, the repertoire was profiled, and TCRdb retains in-frame clones only, with some absent. The sample has under 800,000 clones; about 14% are singletons. Input material: naive CD4+ T cells from blood. The receptor source for this set is a man aged 18 to 29 in good health.

The sample holds a few counts of this clone. This rearrangement joins TRBV29-1 to TRBJ1-4, with 10 bases lining up with TRBD1. CDR3 length: 17 amino acids. V trimming: 6 bases; J trimming: 0 bases; junction bases outside the gene matches: 10. Germline V CDR1 and CDR2: SQVTM, ANQGSEA. The CDR3 DNA reads TGCAGCGTAGGACAGGGGGGGATCATGGCAACTAATGAAAAACTGTTTTTT. Translated: CSVGQGGIMATNEKLFF.

This clone turned up a few times. The J gene is TRBJ2-4, the V gene TRBV2; D perhaps matches TRBD2 (5 bases). The V end lost 6 bases, the J end lost 0 bases, and 12 bases lay between the germline ends. Germline V lookup: CDR1 SNHLY, CDR2 FYNNEI. The CDR3 has 15 amino acids. The DNA of the CDR3 is TGTGCCAGCAGCCCCCGGGATCTAGCCAAAAACATTCAGTACTTC. This gives the protein CASSPRDLAKNIQYF. Based on the CDR3 plus reference TRBV2 and TRBJ2-4, the full variable domain is EPEVTQTPSHQVTQMGQEVILRCVPISNHLYFYWYRQILGQKVEFLVSFYNNEISEKSEIFDDQFSVERPDGSNFTLKIRSTKLEDSAMYFCASSPRDLAKNIQYFGAGTRLSVL.

This clone has a handful of counts. One end of the junction does not line up with germline, which may come from a read error. The chain couples TRBV29-1 to TRBJ2-7; D is uncertain. This CDR3 comprises 13 residues. Germline V gene lookup returns CDR1 SQVTM and CDR2 ANQGSEA. CDR3 coding DNA: TGCAGCGTTGAAGATCTTCAACGGGCGATCCGTCACTTC. Protein: CSVEDLQRAIRHF.

V gene TRBV19 combines with J gene TRBJ1-1; D is uncertain. Trimming pared 9 bases from V and 1 base from J, leaving 15 bases between. The CDR3 has 14 amino acids. Germline lookup yields CDR1 LNHDA and CDR2 SQIVND (reference sequence). In DNA form, the CDR3 reads TGTGCCAGCGGCAAAGGGCAGCAGAACACTGAAGCTTTCTTT. Protein: CASGKGQQNTEAFF.

V is TRBV4-3 and J is TRBJ2-2; TRBD2 aligns across 8 bases. CDR3 size: 17 residues. Per the germline V gene, CDR1 is LGHNA and CDR2 is YSLEER. Trimming removed 1 base from V and 4 bases from J; junction bases left unmatched: 8. The CDR3 protein is CASSQASGRGATGELFF. In DNA form, the CDR3 reads TGCGCCAGCAGCCAAGCTTCCGGGCGGGGGGCCACCGGGGAGCTGTTTTTT.

The V and J genes are TRBV18 and TRBJ2-7; 8 positions agree with TRBD2. The CDR3 contains 14 residues. V lost 3 bases and J lost 4; bases outside the gene matches: 5. Germline V CDR1 and CDR2: KGHSH, LQKENI. The CDR3 here is CASSPQRGIYEQYF. The CDR3 region has the DNA TGTGCCAGCTCACCCCAGCGGGGGATTTACGAGCAGTACTTC.

This clone was detected only a few times. Other DNA sequences in this specimen translate into the identical CDR3. This chain uses TRBV9 with TRBJ2-1; D uncertain. Deletions cut 4 bases from V and 0 bases from J, with 5 bases between. The CDR3 consists of 13 residues. Germline values: CDR1 SGDLS, CDR2 YYNGEE. CDR3 residues: CASSTSSYNEQFF. CDR3 sequence (DNA): TGTGCCAGCAGCACGTCCTCCTACAATGAGCAGTTCTTC.

The chain is built from TRBV11-2 and TRBJ2-1, with 12 bases identical to TRBD1. V was clipped by 4 bases and J by 6 bases; unmatched bases: 4. The CDR3 is made up of 15 amino acids. Germline V CDR1 and CDR2: SGHAT, FQNNGV. The CDR3 DNA is TGTGCCAGCAGCTCACCGGGACAGGGGGCCAATGAGCAGTTCTTC. It specifies CASSSPGQGANEQFF.

The rearrangement joins TRBV30 to TRBJ2-1; D is possibly TRBD1 (5 bases). V was trimmed by 0 bases and J by 3 bases, leaving 18 bases between them. Germline-derived CDR1 and CDR2 are GTSNPN and SVGIG (reference sequence). CDR3 length: 17 amino acids. The CDR3 bases are TGTGCCTGGAGTGTACTGGGTCAGGGTCTTCACTACAATGAGCAGTTCTTC. Its protein product is CAWSVLGQGLHYNEQFF.

V usage is TRBV18 and J usage is TRBJ2-7, with TRBD2 identical over 12 bases. The CDR3 is 17 amino acids. CDR1 and CDR2 from the germline V gene are KGHSH and LQKENI. With V trimmed by 6 bases and J by 0 bases, 9 bases remained unmatched. In DNA form, the CDR3 reads TGTGCCAGCTCGTCGGGACTAGCGGGCTACAACTCCTACGAGCAGTACTTC. Translated: CASSSGLAGYNSYEQYF.

This rearrangement joins TRBV9 to TRBJ1-3; possible D gene TRBD1, 6 bases. The CDR3 spans 16 residues. Germline-derived CDR1 and CDR2 are SGDLS and YYNGEE. With 2 bases removed from V and 4 bases from J, the gap between germline ends came to 16 bases. CDR3 nucleotide sequence: TGTGCCAGCAGCGTCGGGACACCCGGACAGGGAAACACCATATATTTT. Protein product: CASSVGTPGQGNTIYF.